The 30 T cell receptor beta chains below come from one sample, sequenced in a study of shared clonotypes between healthy human individuals. It was CD45RO-negative cells, positively selected for CCR7, that made up naive CD8 cells, with terminally differentiated effector memory CD45RA+ cells excluded. The protocol was immunoSEQ multiplex PCR, while the TCRdb copy is restricted to in-frame clones and leaves out a portion. The sample yields 800,000 or so clones, 95% to 97% seen once. The sample consisted of naive CD8+ T cells sorted from blood. The receptors were sampled from a man aged 30-40 years in good health.

DNA of the CDR3: TGTGCCAGCAGTGTAGTGGGGACTAGCGGGAATACGCAGTATTTT. Protein: CASSVVGTSGNTQYF. The J gene is TRBJ2-3, the V gene TRBV2, with 13 bases that match TRBD2. Germline CDR1 and CDR2: SNHLY and FYNNEI. The ends lost 4 bases at V and 7 bases at J; junction bases unmatched: 5. The length of the CDR3 is 15 residues. Using reference TRBV2 and TRBJ2-3 for the parts outside the CDR3, the full variable domain is EPEVTQTPSHQVTQMGQEVILRCVPISNHLYFYWYRQILGQKVEFLVSFYNNEISEKSEIFDDQFSVERPDGSNFTLKIRSTKLEDSAMYFCASSVVGTSGNTQYFGPGTRLTVL.

This clone was found once. The rearrangement uses TRBV4-1 and TRBJ2-7, with D unclear. The germline V gene has CDR1 MGHRA and CDR2 YSYEKL. Trimming pared 1 base from V and 0 bases from J, leaving 13 bases between. The CDR3 has 16 amino acids. The CDR3 sequence: CASSQVGQSHSYEQYF. CDR3 nucleotide sequence: TGCGCCAGCAGCCAAGTCGGCCAGTCCCACTCCTACGAGCAGTACTTC.

This chain joins TRBV28 and TRBJ2-7, with 13 bases matching TRBD2. This CDR3 region has 19 residues. The germline CDR1 and CDR2 sequences are MDHEN and SYDVKM. With 1 base clipped from V and 3 bases from J, the junction kept 12 bases outside the gene matches. The DNA of the CDR3 is TGTGCCAGCAGTTTATTACTAGCGGGAGGGAGCGACCACTACTACGAGCAGTACTTC. This encodes CASSLLLAGGSDHYYEQYF.

The J gene is TRBJ2-5, the V gene TRBV29-1; D perhaps matches TRBD2 (6 bases). Germline values: CDR1 SQVTM, CDR2 ANQGSEA. V lost 3 bases, J lost 1 base, and 12 bases lay in between. This CDR3 has 14 amino acids. The CDR3 DNA reads TGCAGCGTTGAGGAGGGCGGTGGCCAAGAGACCCAGTACTTC. Its protein product is CSVEEGGGQETQYF.

This rearrangement joins TRBV30 to TRBJ2-7; 9 bases agree with TRBD1. Per the germline V gene, CDR1 is GTSNPN and CDR2 is SVGIG (reference sequence). The V gene end was trimmed by 0 bases and the J gene end by 3 bases; junction bases not matched to a gene: 9. The length of the CDR3 is 16 residues. The CDR3 is CAWSVSPGQGSYEQYF. CDR3 sequence (DNA): TGTGCCTGGAGTGTCTCGCCGGGACAGGGTAGCTACGAGCAGTACTTC.

The V gene is TRBV6-1, the J gene TRBJ2-7; D is undetermined. Trimming cost V 1 base and J 0 bases, with 10 bases left between them. In germline, CDR1 is MNHNS, CDR2 SASEGT. The CDR3 runs to 15 residues. The DNA for the CDR3 is TGTGCCAGCAGTGAAGATAACTTTTCCTCCTACGAGCAGTACTTC. Translated: CASSEDNFSSYEQYF.

This sequence joins TRBV13 and TRBJ2-7; a possible D gene is TRBD1 (7 bases). V lost 5 bases to trimming and J lost 2 bases, with 19 bases between them. Germline values: CDR1 PRHDT, CDR2 FYEKMQ (reference sequence). The CDR3 is made up of 16 amino acids. CDR3 bases: TGTGCCAGCAGCAAAAAACAGGGACAGCGGGCCTACGAGCAGTACTTC. Residues: CASSKKQGQRAYEQYF.

The V call is TRBV5-4, the J call TRBJ2-7; 10 nucleotides match TRBD1. The CDR3 runs 15 residues. V gave up 4 bases and J gave up 2 bases; unmatched junction bases: 6. Germline loops: CDR1 SGHNT, CDR2 YYREEE (reference sequence). CDR3: CASSKDRGSPYEQYF. CDR3 nucleotides: TGTGCCAGCAGCAAGGACAGGGGGAGCCCCTACGAGCAGTACTTC.

The V and J genes are TRBV5-1 and TRBJ2-7; 9 bases fit TRBD1. Trimming cost V 0 bases and J 4 bases; bases outside gene matches: 5. The CDR3 loop spans 15 amino acids. The germline V gene encodes CDR1 SGHRS and CDR2 YFSETQ. In DNA form, the CDR3 reads TGCGCCAGCAGCTTGGAGGGACAGGGAGAGTACGAGCAGTACTTC. This encodes CASSLEGQGEYEQYF.

The chain combines TRBV5-4 with TRBJ1-1; tentative D call: TRBD1 (5 bases). The V and J ends lost 1 base and 1 base respectively, with 17 bases between them. Germline loops: CDR1 SGHNT, CDR2 YYREEE (reference sequence). This CDR3 has 17 residues. The CDR3 DNA follows: TGTGCCAGCAGCTTGTTCGTGGTAGGGGCACCGAACACTGAAGCTTTCTTT. This translates into CASSLFVVGAPNTEAFF.

The V gene is TRBV7-9, the J gene TRBJ2-1; 7 nucleotides match TRBD2. Germline V gene lookup returns CDR1 SEHNR and CDR2 FQNEAQ (reference sequence). V lost 0 bases, J lost 5 bases, and 4 bases stayed unmatched. The CDR3 runs 15 residues. The CDR3 coding sequence is TGTGCCAGCAGCTTAGCGGGAGGGAGGAACAATGAGCAGTTCTTC. Amino acid sequence: CASSLAGGRNNEQFF.

The chain joins TRBV7-8 to TRBJ2-7; D not resolved. Germline V CDR1 and CDR2: SGHVS, FQNEAQ. The CDR3 has 14 residues. V dropped 2 bases and J dropped 0 bases, with 8 bases sitting between them. The CDR3 DNA is TGTGCCAGCAGCTTATTGGGTAGCTCCTACGAGCAGTACTTC. Its protein product is CASSLLGSSYEQYF.

This chain connects TRBV7-8 to TRBJ2-1; 7 bases fit TRBD2. The J segment lost 3 bases and the V segment lost 5 bases, leaving 7 bases of the junction unmatched. CDR3 length equals 15 residues. CDR1 and CDR2 (germline): SGHVS, FQNEAQ. The CDR3 DNA is TGTGCCAGCAGCCAATATAGCGGGTACTACAATGAGCAGTTCTTC. Translation gives CASSQYSGYYNEQFF.

This clone was observed a single time. V usage is TRBV5-4 and J usage is TRBJ2-4; the match to TRBD2 covers 11 bases. Losses at the gene ends were 4 bases for V and 4 bases for J; bases not matched to a gene: 10. The CDR3 is made up of 17 amino acids. Germline CDR1 SGHNT, CDR2 YYREEE (reference sequence). CDR3 DNA: TGTGCCAGCAGCGATTTACTAGCGGGAGAATCTAAAAACATTCAGTACTTC. This sequence encodes CASSDLLAGESKNIQYF.

This chain joins TRBV27 and TRBJ1-2; TRBD1 matches at 9 bases. This CDR3 region has 16 residues. V gave up 5 bases and J gave up 3 bases; unmatched junction bases: 10. CDR1 MNHEY and CDR2 SMNVEV come from the germline V gene (reference sequence). The CDR3 nucleotides are TGTGCCAGCAGTCCAGGGACAGGGATATTAGACTATGGCTACACCTTC. This gives the protein CASSPGTGILDYGYTF.

This clone was seen a single time. This chain uses TRBV5-8 with TRBJ2-7; a possible D gene is TRBD1 (5 bases). The CDR3 has 14 amino acids. Germline CDR1 and CDR2: SGHTS and YDEGEE. V lost 6 bases, J lost 3 bases, and 16 bases lay in between. The CDR3: CASKFPTELYEQYF. DNA for the CDR3: TGTGCCAGCAAATTCCCGACAGAGCTCTACGAGCAGTACTTC.

V is TRBV7-9 and J is TRBJ1-3; no reliable D call. The CDR3 consists of 15 residues. V lost 6 bases, J lost 0 bases, and 12 bases lay in between. Germline V gives CDR1 SEHNR, CDR2 FQNEAQ (reference sequence). The CDR3 DNA follows: TGTGCCAGCAGAGGAAGTACAATCTCTGGAAACACCATATATTTT. Encoded protein: CASRGSTISGNTIYF.

V and J are TRBV4-1 and TRBJ2-1; 7 bases align to TRBD2. Germline V gene data show CDR1 as MGHRA and CDR2 as YSYEKL. This CDR3 is built from 14 residues. Losses at the gene ends were 6 bases for V and 4 bases for J; bases not matched to a gene: 6. CDR3 protein: CASRRDYLYNEQFF. For the CDR3, the DNA is TGCGCCAGCAGACGGGACTATCTTTACAATGAGCAGTTCTTC.

The rearrangement links TRBV5-5 to TRBJ1-2; TRBD1 is a possible D gene (5 bases). Germline V gives CDR1 SGHKS, CDR2 YYEKEE (reference sequence). Trimming took off 0 bases at V and 4 bases at J, with 22 bases between the two ends. The CDR3 is 18 amino acids. As DNA, the CDR3 is TGTGCCAGCAGCTTGGGGACGGGGCAAGGAGGGTCTGGCTATGGCTACACCTTC. Encoded protein: CASSLGTGQGGSGYGYTF.

This chain uses TRBV4-1 with TRBJ2-3; D not resolved. Trimming removed 4 bases at V and 6 bases at J, with 11 bases between. Germline loops: CDR1 MGHRA, CDR2 YSYEKL. The CDR3 length is 13 residues. Here the CDR3 DNA reads TGCGCCAGCAGCCCCTTCACTTCGGATACGCAGTATTTT. It encodes CASSPFTSDTQYF.

With regard to this clone: Other DNA variants within this sample encode the same CDR3. J is TRBJ2-7 and V is TRBV29-1; D possibly matches TRBD1 or TRBD2 (6 bases each). The germline V gene encodes CDR1 SQVTM and CDR2 ANQGSEA. This CDR3 is 12 amino acids long. Trimming took 4 bases from V and 1 from J, leaving 8 bases between them. In nucleotides, the CDR3 is TGCAGCGTTGTAGGGGGGTCCTACGAGCAGTACTTC. This encodes CSVVGGSYEQYF.

The chain has TRBV6-1 and TRBJ2-7; perhaps D is TRBD1 or TRBD2 (5 bases each). The V gene's germline CDR1 is MNHNS and CDR2 SASEGT. The germline V and J ends were trimmed by 4 bases and 5 bases, with 30 bases remaining between them. The CDR3 consists of 19 residues. The CDR3 sequence is CASSGDTGDMGERYDEQYF. Here the CDR3 DNA reads TGTGCCAGCAGTGGAGATACCGGAGACATGGGGGAACGTTACGACGAGCAGTACTTC.

This clone has a single count. The chain links TRBV19 to TRBJ2-5; D remains ambiguous. Trimming cost V 4 bases and J 4 bases, with 10 bases left between them. The germline V gene encodes CDR1 LNHDA and CDR2 SQIVND (reference sequence). The CDR3 spans 13 residues. The CDR3 DNA reads as TGTGCCAGTAGTACACAAATCCTAGAGACCCAGTACTTC. As protein: CASSTQILETQYF.

The chain joins TRBV9 to TRBJ2-3; D might be TRBD2 (5 bases). V lost 0 bases and J lost 1, with 12 bases in between. Germline loops: CDR1 SGDLS, CDR2 YYNGEE. The CDR3 has 16 amino acids. The CDR3 DNA sequence: TGTGCCAGCAGCGTAGTTCAAGGACTCGGCACAGATACGCAGTATTTT. Its translation: CASSVVQGLGTDTQYF.

This clone was counted a single time. The gene calls are TRBV9 and TRBJ1-1; tentative D call: TRBD1 (5 bases). The V gene's germline CDR1 is SGDLS and CDR2 YYNGEE. The CDR3 contains 16 residues. V was trimmed by 0 bases and J by 8 bases, leaving 20 bases between them. CDR3 in DNA: TGTGCCAGCAGCGTAGGCCCCCGGGACTTGGGGGTGGAAGCTTTCTTT. Translated: CASSVGPRDLGVEAFF.

As concerns this clone: This sample also contains other DNA sequences that code for the same CDR3. The chain recombines TRBV7-9 with TRBJ2-7, with TRBD2 identical over 12 bases. Losses at the gene ends were 4 bases for V and 4 bases for J; bases not matched to a gene: 5. Germline V CDR1 and CDR2: SEHNR, FQNEAQ (reference sequence). There are 15 residues in the CDR3. The CDR3 protein is CASSSPSGRAYEQYF. CDR3 bases: TGTGCCAGCAGCTCACCTAGCGGGAGGGCGTACGAGCAGTACTTC.

The chain has TRBV2 and TRBJ2-1, with TRBD2 matching 11 bases. This CDR3 is 16 amino acids long. Germline CDR1 is SNHLY and CDR2 is FYNNEI. Trimming at V came to 5 bases and at J to 5 bases, leaving 8 bases not matched to a gene. The chain's CDR3 is CASSLIAGGPNNEQFF. CDR3 nucleotides: TGTGCCAGCAGTCTTATAGCGGGAGGGCCGAACAATGAGCAGTTCTTC. The entire variable domain, with the rest obtained from reference TRBV2 and TRBJ2-1, is as follows: EPEVTQTPSHQVTQMGQEVILRCVPISNHLYFYWYRQILGQKVEFLVSFYNNEISEKSEIFDDQFSVERPDGSNFTLKIRSTKLEDSAMYFCASSLIAGGPNNEQFFGPGTRLTVL.

This rearrangement joins TRBV5-6 to TRBJ2-7, with 15 bases that match TRBD2. The V gene's germline CDR1 is SGHDT and CDR2 YYEEEE. V shed 4 bases and J 12 bases; nucleotides not matched to a gene: 5. The CDR3 is 13 amino acids. The CDR3 here is CASSPGTSGRPYF. CDR3 nucleotides: TGTGCCAGCAGCCCCGGGACTAGCGGGAGGCCGTACTTC.

This chain joins TRBV27 and TRBJ2-6; D is unresolved. The CDR3 has 15 residues. Germline-derived CDR1 and CDR2 are MNHEY and SMNVEV (reference sequence). Trimming stripped 5 bases from V and 2 bases from J, with 10 bases between. The CDR3 region has the DNA TGTGCCAGCAGTGAGTCACCTACTGGGGCCAACGTCCTGACTTTC. Protein: CASSESPTGANVLTF. Full variable domain (remainder filled in from reference TRBV27 and TRBJ2-6): EAQVTQNPRYLITVTGKKLTVTCSQNMNHEYMSWYRQDPGLGLRQIYYSMNVEVTDKGDVPEGYKVSRKEKRNFPLILESPSPNQTSLYFCASSESPTGANVLTFGAGSRLTVL.

The V gene is TRBV29-1, the J gene TRBJ2-7; TRBD2 matches at 14 bases. CDR3 length equals 16 residues. The germline V gene encodes CDR1 SQVTM and CDR2 ANQGSEA. Trimming cost V 2 bases and J 0 bases; bases outside gene matches: 3. The CDR3 protein is CSVETGLAGGSYEQYF. CDR3 DNA sequence: TGCAGCGTTGAAACCGGACTAGCGGGGGGCTCCTACGAGCAGTACTTC.